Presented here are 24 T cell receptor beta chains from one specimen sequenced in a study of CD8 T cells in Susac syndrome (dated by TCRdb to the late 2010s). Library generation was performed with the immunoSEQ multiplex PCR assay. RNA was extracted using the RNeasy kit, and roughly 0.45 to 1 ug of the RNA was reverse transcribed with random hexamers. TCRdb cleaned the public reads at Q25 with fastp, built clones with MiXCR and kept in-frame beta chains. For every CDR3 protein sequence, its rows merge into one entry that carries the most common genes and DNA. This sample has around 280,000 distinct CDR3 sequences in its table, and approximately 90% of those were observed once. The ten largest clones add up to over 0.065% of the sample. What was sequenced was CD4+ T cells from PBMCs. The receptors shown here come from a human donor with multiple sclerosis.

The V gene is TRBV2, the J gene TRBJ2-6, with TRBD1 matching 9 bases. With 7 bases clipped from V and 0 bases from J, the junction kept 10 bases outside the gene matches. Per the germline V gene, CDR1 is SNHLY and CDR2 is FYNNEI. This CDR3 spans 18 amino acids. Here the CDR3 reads CASINRGLGGSGANVLTF. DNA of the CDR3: TGTGCCAGCATTAACAGGGGGCTTGGGGGCTCTGGGGCCAACGTCCTGACTTTC.

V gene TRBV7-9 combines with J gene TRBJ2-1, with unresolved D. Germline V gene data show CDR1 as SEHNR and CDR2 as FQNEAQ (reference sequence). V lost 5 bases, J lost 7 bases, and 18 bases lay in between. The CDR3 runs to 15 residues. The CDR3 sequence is CASSPRATVMNEQFF. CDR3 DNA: TGTGCCAGCAGCCCCAGAGCTACGGTCATGAATGAGCAGTTCTTC.

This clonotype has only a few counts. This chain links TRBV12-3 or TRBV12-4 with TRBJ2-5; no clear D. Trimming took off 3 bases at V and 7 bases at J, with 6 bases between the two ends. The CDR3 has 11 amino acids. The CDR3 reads CASSLGMTQYF. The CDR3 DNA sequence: TGTGCCAGCAGTTTGGGGATGACCCAGTACTTC.

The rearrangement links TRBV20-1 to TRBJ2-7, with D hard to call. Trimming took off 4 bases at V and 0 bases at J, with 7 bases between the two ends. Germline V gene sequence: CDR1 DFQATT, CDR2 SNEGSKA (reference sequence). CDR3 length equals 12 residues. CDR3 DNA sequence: TGCAGTGCTAAAGGCGCCTCCTACGAGCAGTACTTC. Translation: CSAKGASYEQYF.

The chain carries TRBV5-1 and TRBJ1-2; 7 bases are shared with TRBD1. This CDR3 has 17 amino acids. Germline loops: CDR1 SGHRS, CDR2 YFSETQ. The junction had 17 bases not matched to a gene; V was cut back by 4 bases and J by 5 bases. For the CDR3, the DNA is TGCGCCAGCAGCCCCACAGGGGCCAGACTAATCTATTATGGCTACACCTTC. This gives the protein CASSPTGARLIYYGYTF. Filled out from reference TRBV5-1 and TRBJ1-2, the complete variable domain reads KAGVTQTPRYLIKTRGQQVTLSCSPISGHRSVSWYQQTPGQGLQFLFEYFSETQRNKGNFPGRFSGRQFSNSRSEMNVSTLELGDSALYLCASSPTGARLIYYGYTFGSGTRLTVV.

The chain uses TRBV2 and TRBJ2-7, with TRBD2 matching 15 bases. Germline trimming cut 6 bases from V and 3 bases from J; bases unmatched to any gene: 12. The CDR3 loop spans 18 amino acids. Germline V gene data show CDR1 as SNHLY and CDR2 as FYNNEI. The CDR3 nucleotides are TGTGCCAGCAGGAGAGACGGGACTAGCGGGGGGTTTTTCTACGAGCAGTACTTC. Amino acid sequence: CASRRDGTSGGFFYEQYF.

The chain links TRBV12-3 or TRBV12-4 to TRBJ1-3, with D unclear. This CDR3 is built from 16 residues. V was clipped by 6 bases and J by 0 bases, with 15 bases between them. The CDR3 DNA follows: TGTGCCAGCAGCTTGTTCCACCCCAGCTCTGGAAACACCATATATTTT. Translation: CASSLFHPSSGNTIYF.

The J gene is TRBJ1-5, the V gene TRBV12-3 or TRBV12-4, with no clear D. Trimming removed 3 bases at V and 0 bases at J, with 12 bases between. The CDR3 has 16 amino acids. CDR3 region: CASSFLYDYSNQPQHF. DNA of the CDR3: TGTGCCAGCAGTTTTTTGTACGATTATAGCAATCAGCCCCAGCATTTT.

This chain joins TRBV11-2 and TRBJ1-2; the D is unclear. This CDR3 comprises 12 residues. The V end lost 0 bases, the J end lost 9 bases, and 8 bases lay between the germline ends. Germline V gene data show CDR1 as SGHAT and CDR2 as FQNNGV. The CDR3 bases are TGTGCCAGCAGCTTAGACCGGGTCCGCTACACCTTC. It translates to CASSLDRVRYTF. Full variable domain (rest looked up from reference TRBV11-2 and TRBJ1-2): EAGVAQSPRYKIIEKRQSVAFWCNPISGHATLYWYQQILGQGPKLLIQFQNNGVVDDSQLPKDRFSAERLKGVDSTLKIQPAKLEDSAVYLCASSLDRVRYTFGSGTRLTVV.

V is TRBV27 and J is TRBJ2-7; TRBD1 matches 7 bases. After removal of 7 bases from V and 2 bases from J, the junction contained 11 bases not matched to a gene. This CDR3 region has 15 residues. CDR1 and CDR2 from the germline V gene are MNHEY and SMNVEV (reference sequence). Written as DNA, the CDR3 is TGTGCCAGCAAGGTTTCGAGACAGGGCACCTACGAGCAGTACTTC. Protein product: CASKVSRQGTYEQYF.

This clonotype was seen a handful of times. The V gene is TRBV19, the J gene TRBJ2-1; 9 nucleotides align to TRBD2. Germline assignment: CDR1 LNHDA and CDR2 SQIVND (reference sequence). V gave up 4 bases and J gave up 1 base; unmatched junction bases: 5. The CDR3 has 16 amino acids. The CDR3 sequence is CASSSSGRGSYNEQFF. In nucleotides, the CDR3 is TGTGCCAGTAGTAGTAGCGGGAGAGGGTCCTACAATGAGCAGTTCTTC.

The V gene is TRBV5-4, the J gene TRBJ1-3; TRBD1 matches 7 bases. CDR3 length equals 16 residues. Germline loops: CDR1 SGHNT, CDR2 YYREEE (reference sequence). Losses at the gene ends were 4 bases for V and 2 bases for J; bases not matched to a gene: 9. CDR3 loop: CASSPWGQTAGNTIYF. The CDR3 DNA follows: TGTGCCAGCAGCCCCTGGGGACAGACTGCTGGAAACACCATATATTTT.

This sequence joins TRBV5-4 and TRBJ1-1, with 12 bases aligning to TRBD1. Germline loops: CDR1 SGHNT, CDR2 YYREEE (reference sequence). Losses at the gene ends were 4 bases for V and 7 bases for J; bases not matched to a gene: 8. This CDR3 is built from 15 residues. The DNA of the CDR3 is TGTGCCAGCAGCGATGGGGACAGGGGGCCTCTTGAAGCTTTCTTT. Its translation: CASSDGDRGPLEAFF.

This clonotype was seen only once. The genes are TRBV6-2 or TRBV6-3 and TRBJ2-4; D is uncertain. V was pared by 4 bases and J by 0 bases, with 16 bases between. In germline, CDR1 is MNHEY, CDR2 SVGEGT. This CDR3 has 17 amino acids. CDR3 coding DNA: TGTGCCAGCAGTTTCAGTGATCCGGGCTTAGCCAAAAACATTCAGTACTTC. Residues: CASSFSDPGLAKNIQYF.

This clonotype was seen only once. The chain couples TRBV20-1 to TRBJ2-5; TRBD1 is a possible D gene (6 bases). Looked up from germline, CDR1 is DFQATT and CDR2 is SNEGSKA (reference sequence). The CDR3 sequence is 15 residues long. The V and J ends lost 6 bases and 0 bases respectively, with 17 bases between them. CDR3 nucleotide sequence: TGCAGTGCCCCTTCGGCAGGGGCGTACCAAGAGACCCAGTACTTC. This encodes CSAPSAGAYQETQYF.

The CDR3 sequence is CASSQAQGRSTYEQYF. As DNA, the CDR3 is TGTGCCAGCAGCCAAGCCCAGGGCAGGTCAACCTACGAGCAGTACTTC. V and J are TRBV14 and TRBJ2-7; tentatively, D is TRBD1 (5 bases). Trimming left V 1 base short and J 2 bases short, with 15 bases between. This CDR3 is built from 16 residues. Germline loops: CDR1 SGHDN, CDR2 FVKESK.

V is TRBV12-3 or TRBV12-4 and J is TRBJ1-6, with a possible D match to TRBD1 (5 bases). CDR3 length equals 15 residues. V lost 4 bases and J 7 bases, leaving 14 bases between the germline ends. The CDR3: CASSSQGDWNSPLHF. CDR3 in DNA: TGTGCCAGCAGTTCTCAGGGTGATTGGAATTCACCCCTCCACTTT.

The CDR3 DNA follows: TGTGCCTGGAGTGCGGGGATCTCTGGAAACACCATATATTTT. Translation gives CAWSAGISGNTIYF. The rearrangement joins TRBV30 to TRBJ1-3; D ambiguous. Germline assignment: CDR1 GTSNPN and CDR2 SVGIG (reference sequence). This CDR3 has 14 amino acids. Trimming cost V 1 base and J 0 bases, with 7 bases left between them. The entire variable domain, with the rest obtained from reference TRBV30 and TRBJ1-3, is as follows: SQTIHQWPATLVQPVGSPLSLECTVEGTSNPNLYWYRQAAGRGLQLLFYSVGIGQISSEVPQNLSASRPQDRQFILSSKKLLLSDSGFYLCAWSAGISGNTIYFGEGSWLTVV.

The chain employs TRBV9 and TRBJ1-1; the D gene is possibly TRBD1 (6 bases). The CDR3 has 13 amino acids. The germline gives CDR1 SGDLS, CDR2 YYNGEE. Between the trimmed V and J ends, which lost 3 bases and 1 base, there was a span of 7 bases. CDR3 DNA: TGTGCCAGCAGCGCGACAGGGAACACTGAAGCTTTCTTT. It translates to CASSATGNTEAFF.

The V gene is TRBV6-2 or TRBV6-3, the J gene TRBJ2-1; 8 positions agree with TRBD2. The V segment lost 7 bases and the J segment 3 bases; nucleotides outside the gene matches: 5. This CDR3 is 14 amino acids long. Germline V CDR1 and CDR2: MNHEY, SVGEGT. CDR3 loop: CASKTSGNYNEQFF. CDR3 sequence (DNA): TGTGCCAGCAAAACTAGCGGAAACTACAATGAGCAGTTCTTC.

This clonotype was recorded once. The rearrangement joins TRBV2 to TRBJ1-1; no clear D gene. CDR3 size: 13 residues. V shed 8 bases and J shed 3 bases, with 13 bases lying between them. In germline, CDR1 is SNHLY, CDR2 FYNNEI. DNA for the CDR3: TGTGCCAGCGGAAGGGTCGGGGACACTGAAGCTTTCTTT. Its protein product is CASGRVGDTEAFF.

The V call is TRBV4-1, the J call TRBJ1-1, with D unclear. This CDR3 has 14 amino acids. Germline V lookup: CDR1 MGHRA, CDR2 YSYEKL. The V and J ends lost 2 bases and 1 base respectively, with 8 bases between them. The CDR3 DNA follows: TGCGCCAGCAGCCAACGGCCCTCGAACACTGAAGCTTTCTTT. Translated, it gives CASSQRPSNTEAFF.

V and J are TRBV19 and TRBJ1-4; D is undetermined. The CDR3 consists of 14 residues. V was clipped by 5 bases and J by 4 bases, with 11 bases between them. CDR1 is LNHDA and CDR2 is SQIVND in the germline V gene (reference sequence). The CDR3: CASSPREHNEKLFF. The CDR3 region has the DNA TGTGCCAGTAGTCCCCGGGAACATAATGAAAAACTGTTTTTT.

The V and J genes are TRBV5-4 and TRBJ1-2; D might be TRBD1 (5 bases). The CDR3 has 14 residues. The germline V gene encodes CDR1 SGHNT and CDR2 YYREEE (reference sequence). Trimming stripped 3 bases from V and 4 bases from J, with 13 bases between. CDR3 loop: CASSSGGAAYGYTF. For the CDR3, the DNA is TGTGCCAGCAGCTCCGGAGGGGCCGCCTATGGCTACACCTTC.